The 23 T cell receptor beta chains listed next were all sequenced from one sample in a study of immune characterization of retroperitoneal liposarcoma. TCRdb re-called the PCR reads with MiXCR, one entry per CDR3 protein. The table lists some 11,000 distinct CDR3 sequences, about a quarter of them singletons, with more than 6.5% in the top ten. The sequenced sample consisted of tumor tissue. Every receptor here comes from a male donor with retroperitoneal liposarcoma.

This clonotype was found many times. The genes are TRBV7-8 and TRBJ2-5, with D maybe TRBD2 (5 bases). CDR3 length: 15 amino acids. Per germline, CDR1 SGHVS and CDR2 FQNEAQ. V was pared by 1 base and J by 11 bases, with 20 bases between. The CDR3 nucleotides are TGTGCCAGCAGCTTAGGGGTTAGCGACTACAATGAGCAGTACTTC. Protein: CASSLGVSDYNEQYF.

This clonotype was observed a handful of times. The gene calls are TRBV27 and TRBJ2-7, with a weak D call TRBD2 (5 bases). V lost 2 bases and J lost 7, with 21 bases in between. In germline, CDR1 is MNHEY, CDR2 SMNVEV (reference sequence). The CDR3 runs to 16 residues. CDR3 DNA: TGTGCCAGCAGTTTAGAGCCAGCTAGCTCCTACAATGAGCAGTACTTC. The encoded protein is CASSLEPASSYNEQYF.

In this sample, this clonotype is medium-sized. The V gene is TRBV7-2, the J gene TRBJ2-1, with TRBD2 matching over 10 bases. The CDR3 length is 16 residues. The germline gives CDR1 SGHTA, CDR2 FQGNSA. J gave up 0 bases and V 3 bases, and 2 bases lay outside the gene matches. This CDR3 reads CASSFPSGSSYNEQFF. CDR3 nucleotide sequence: TGTGCCAGCAGCTTTCCTAGCGGGAGCTCCTACAATGAGCAGTTCTTC.

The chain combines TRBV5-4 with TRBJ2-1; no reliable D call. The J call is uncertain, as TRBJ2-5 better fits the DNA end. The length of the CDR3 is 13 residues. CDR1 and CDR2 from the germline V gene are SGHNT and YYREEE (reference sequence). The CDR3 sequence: CASSFPGQETQYF. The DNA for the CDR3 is TGTGCCAGCAGCTTTCCAGGCCAAGAGACCCAGTACTTC.

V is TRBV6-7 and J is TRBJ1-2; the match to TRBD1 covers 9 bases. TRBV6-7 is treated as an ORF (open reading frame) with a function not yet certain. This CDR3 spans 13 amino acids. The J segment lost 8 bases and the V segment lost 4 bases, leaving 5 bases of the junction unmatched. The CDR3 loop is CASSFTGTGGYTF. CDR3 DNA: TGTGCCAGCAGTTTTACCGGGACAGGGGGCTACACCTTC.

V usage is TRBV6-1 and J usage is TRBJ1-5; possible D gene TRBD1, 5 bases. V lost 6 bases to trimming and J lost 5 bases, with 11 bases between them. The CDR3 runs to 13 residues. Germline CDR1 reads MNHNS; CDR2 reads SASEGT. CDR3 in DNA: TGTGCCAGCAGGGGGCAGGACTATCAGCCCCAGCATTTT. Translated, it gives CASRGQDYQPQHF.

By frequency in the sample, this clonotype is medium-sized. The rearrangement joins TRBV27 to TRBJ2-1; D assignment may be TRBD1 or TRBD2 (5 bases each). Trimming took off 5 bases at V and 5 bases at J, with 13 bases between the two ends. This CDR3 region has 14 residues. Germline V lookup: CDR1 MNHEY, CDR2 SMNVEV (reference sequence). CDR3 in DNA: TGTGCCAGCAGTGCCGGGACCACTAACAATGAGCAGTTCTTC. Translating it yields CASSAGTTNNEQFF.

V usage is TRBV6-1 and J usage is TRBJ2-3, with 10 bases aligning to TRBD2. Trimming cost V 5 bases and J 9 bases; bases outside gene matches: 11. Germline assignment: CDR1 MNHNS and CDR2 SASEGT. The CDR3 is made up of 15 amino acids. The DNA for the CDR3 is TGTGCCAGCAGTACTACCGGGACTAGCGTTGGGACGCAGTATTTT. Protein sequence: CASSTTGTSVGTQYF.

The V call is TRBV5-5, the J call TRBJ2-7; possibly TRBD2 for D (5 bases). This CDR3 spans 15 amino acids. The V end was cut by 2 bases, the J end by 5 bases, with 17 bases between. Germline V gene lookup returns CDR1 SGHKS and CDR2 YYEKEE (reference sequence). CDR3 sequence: CASSFNSDGSHEQYF. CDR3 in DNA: TGTGCCAGCAGCTTTAATAGCGACGGAAGCCACGAGCAGTACTTC.

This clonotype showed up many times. The CDR3 sequence is CASSLALGGRPYEQFF. The CDR3 DNA sequence: TGTGCCAGCAGCTTAGCGTTAGGCGGCCGTCCCTACGAGCAGTTCTTC. The chain combines TRBV7-6 with TRBJ2-1; D uncertain. V gave up 0 bases and J gave up 10 bases, with 19 bases separating them. Germline-derived CDR1 and CDR2 are SGHVS and FNYEAQ. The CDR3 runs 16 residues.

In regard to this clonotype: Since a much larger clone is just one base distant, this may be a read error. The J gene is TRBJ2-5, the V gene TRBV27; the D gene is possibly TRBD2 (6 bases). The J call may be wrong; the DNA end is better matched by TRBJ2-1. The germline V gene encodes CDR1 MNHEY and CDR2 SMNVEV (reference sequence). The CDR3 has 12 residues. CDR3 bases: TGTGCCAGCAAGGACTACCAAGAGACCCAGTTCTTC. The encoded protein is CASKDYQETQFF.

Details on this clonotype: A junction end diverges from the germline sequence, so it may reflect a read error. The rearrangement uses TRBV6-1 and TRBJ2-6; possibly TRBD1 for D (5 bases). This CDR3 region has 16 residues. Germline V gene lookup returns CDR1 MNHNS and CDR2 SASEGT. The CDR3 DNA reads TGTGCCAGCAGTGAAGTGGGTCCCTCTGGGGCCGACGTCCTGAATTTC. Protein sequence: CASSEVGPSGADVLNF.

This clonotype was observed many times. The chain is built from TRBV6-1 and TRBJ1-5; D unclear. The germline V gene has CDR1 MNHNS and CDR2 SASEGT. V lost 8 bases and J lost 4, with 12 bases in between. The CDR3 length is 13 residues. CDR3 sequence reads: CASQASLNQPQHF. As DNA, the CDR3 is TGTGCCAGCCAGGCGAGTTTGAATCAGCCCCAGCATTTT.

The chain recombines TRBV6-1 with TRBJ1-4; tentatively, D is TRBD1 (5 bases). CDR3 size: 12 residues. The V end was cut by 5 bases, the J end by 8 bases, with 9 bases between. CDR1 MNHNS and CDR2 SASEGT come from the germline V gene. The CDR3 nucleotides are TGTGCCAGCAGTTCCGGGGGGGAAAAACTGTTTTTT. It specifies CASSSGGEKLFF.

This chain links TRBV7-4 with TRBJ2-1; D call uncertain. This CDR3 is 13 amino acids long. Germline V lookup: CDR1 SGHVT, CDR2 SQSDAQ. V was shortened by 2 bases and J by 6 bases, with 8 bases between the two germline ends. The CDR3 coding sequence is TGTGCCAGCAGCTTACCGTCCCGCAATGAGCAGTTCTTC. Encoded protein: CASSLPSRNEQFF.

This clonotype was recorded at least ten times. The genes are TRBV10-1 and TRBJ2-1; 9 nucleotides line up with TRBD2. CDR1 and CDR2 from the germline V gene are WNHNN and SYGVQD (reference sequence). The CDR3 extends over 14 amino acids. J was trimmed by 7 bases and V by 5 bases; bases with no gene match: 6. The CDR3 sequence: CASSYGTSRNEQFF. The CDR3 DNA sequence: TGCGCCAGCAGTTATGGGACTAGCAGGAATGAGCAGTTCTTC.

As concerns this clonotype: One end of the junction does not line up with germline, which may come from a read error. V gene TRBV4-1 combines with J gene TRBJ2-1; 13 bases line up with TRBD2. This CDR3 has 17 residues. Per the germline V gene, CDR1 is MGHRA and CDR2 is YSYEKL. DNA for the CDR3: TGTGCCAGCAGCCAAGATGGACTAGCGGGAGCTCGATACGAGCAGTTCTTC. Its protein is CASSQDGLAGARYEQFF.

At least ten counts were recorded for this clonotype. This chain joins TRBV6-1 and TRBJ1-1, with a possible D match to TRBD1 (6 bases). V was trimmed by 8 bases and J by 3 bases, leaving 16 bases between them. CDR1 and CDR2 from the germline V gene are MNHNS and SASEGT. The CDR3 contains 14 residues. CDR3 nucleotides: TGTGCCAGCGGGGGGGGCCCCCAGGACACTGAAGCTTTCTTT. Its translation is CASGGGPQDTEAFF.

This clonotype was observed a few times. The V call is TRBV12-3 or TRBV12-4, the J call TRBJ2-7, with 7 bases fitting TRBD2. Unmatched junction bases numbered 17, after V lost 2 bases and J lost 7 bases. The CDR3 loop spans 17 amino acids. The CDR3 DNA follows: TGTGCCAGCAGTTTATTCGGGCGGGGGAGCTCCTACAATGAGCAGTACTTC. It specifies CASSLFGRGSSYNEQYF.

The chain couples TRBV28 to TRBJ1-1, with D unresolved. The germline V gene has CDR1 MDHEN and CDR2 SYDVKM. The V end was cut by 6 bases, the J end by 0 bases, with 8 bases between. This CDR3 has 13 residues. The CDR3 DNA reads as TGTGCCAGCAGCGGACGGATGAACACTGAAGCTTTCTTT. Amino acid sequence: CASSGRMNTEAFF.

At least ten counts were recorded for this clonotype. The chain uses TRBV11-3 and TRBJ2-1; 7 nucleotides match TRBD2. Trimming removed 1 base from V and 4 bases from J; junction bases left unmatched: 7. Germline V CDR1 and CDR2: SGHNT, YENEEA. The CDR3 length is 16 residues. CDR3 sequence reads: CASSLGGLPSYNEQFF. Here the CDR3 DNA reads TGTGCCAGCAGCTTAGGGGGACTACCTTCATACAATGAGCAGTTCTTC.

The CDR3 bases are TGTGCCAGCACTGCCTGGGTGAATCAGCCCCAGCATTTT. It translates to CASTAWVNQPQHF. This chain joins TRBV6-5 and TRBJ1-5, with D unresolved. The V end lost 7 bases, the J end lost 4 bases, and 11 bases lay between the germline ends. CDR1 is MNHEY and CDR2 is SVGAGI in the germline V gene. The CDR3 consists of 13 residues.

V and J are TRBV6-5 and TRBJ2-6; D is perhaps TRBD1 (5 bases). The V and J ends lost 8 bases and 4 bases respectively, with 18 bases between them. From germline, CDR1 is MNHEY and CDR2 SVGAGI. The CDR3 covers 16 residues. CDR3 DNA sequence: TGTGCCAGCGGATCAGGGCCACTAACCGGGGCCAACGTCCTGACTTTC. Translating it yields CASGSGPLTGANVLTF.